These 13 T cell receptor beta chains originate from one sample sequenced in a study of OX40 agonist ivuxolimab in advanced cancers. Library preparation employed the immunoSEQ multiplex PCR assay. TCRdb mirrors the immuneACCESS table, restricted to in-frame sequences. Some clones are absent from its copies; in checked studies, under half trace to an unresolved V gene, and the reason for the others is unknown. This sample holds roughly 7,700 clones; around 73% were observed only once. 50% to 65% of the sample is in the top ten clones. The sequencing used CD4+ or CD8+ T cells sorted from blood, collected in a trial of the OX40 agonist ivuxolimab. These receptors originate from an adult with an advanced solid tumor such as melanoma, head and neck, liver or kidney cancer.

This clone occurred a few times. The CDR3 is CASSLGSYNSPLHF. In nucleotides, the CDR3 is TGTGCCAGCAGCCTGGGCTCCTATAATTCACCCCTCCACTTT. This chain connects TRBV27 to TRBJ1-6; D remains ambiguous. The V gene's germline CDR1 is MNHEY and CDR2 SMNVEV (reference sequence). The CDR3 extends over 14 amino acids. V gave up 6 bases and J gave up 0 bases, with 6 bases separating them.

In this sample, this clone turned up a few times. This chain connects TRBV30 to TRBJ2-5; 8 bases line up with TRBD1. The CDR3 runs to 13 residues. CDR1 GTSNPN and CDR2 SVGIG come from the germline V gene (reference sequence). With 5 bases clipped from V and 4 bases from J, the junction kept 6 bases outside the gene matches. CDR3 sequence reads: CAWGTGGGETQYF. Written as DNA, the CDR3 is TGTGCCTGGGGCACAGGGGGAGGAGAGACCCAGTACTTC.

This chain uses TRBV30 with TRBJ2-3, with 7 bases fitting TRBD2. The CDR3 has 14 amino acids. Trimming removed 2 bases from V and 2 bases from J; junction bases left unmatched: 4. Looked up from germline, CDR1 is GTSNPN and CDR2 is SVGIG (reference sequence). This CDR3 is CAWSYGGYTDTQYF. The CDR3 region has the DNA TGTGCCTGGAGTTACGGGGGGTACACAGATACGCAGTATTTT.

The chain has TRBV4-1 and TRBJ2-7; TRBD1 matches at 9 bases. There are 15 residues in the CDR3. With V trimmed by 0 bases and J by 8 bases, 8 bases remained unmatched. Germline values: CDR1 MGHRA, CDR2 YSYEKL. The CDR3 bases are TGCGCCAGCAGCCAAGACAGGACAGGGGTGAACAAGCAGTACTTC. This encodes CASSQDRTGVNKQYF.

This clone was observed a handful of times. The gene calls are TRBV5-5 and TRBJ2-2; D not certain. With 2 bases removed from V and 0 bases from J, the gap between germline ends came to 8 bases. In germline, CDR1 is SGHKS, CDR2 YYEKEE (reference sequence). CDR3 length: 15 amino acids. The CDR3: CASSLGSANTGELFF. CDR3 sequence (DNA): TGTGCCAGCAGCTTAGGTTCCGCGAACACCGGGGAGCTGTTTTTT.

The CDR3 sequence is CASRNQGRYQPQHF. The CDR3 DNA reads as TGTGCCAGCCGTAATCAGGGCAGGTATCAGCCCCAGCATTTT. The V call is TRBV6-5, the J call TRBJ1-5; D may be TRBD1 (5 bases). Germline V lookup: CDR1 MNHEY, CDR2 SVGAGI. Between the trimmed V and J ends, which lost 8 bases and 5 bases, there was a span of 16 bases. This CDR3 has 14 amino acids.

This clone was picked up one time. The chain couples TRBV29-1 to TRBJ2-3, with D uncertain. Trimming took off 6 bases at V and 14 bases at J, with 12 bases between the two ends. The CDR3 is 9 amino acids. Looked up from germline, CDR1 is SQVTM and CDR2 is ANQGSEA. The CDR3 here is CSVAEPPYF. DNA of the CDR3: TGCAGCGTCGCGGAGCCTCCGTATTTT.

V is TRBV11-2 and J is TRBJ1-3; D not resolved. This CDR3 is 17 amino acids long. V shed 3 bases and J shed 3 bases, with 18 bases lying between them. Germline loops: CDR1 SGHAT, CDR2 FQNNGV. CDR3 DNA: TGTGCCAGCAGCTTTTCCTTGGATATGGAGATTGGAAACACCATATATTTT. Encoded protein: CASSFSLDMEIGNTIYF.

This clone was seen only a few times. V usage is TRBV9 and J usage is TRBJ2-5; TRBD2 matches at 11 bases. CDR1 and CDR2 from the germline V gene are SGDLS and YYNGEE. Losses at the gene ends were 3 bases for V and 5 bases for J; bases not matched to a gene: 6. The length of the CDR3 is 15 residues. Here the CDR3 reads CASSALAGGLETQYF. Written as DNA, the CDR3 is TGTGCCAGCAGCGCCTTAGCGGGGGGGCTGGAGACCCAGTACTTC.

The chain uses TRBV5-5 and TRBJ2-1, with TRBD1 matching over 7 bases. The CDR3 has 13 amino acids. V was clipped by 4 bases and J by 5 bases; unmatched bases: 3. The V gene's germline CDR1 is SGHKS and CDR2 YYEKEE (reference sequence). The CDR3, as DNA: TGTGCCAGCAGCCTAACAGGGGACAATGAGCAGTTCTTC. Translation gives CASSLTGDNEQFF.

This clone occurred a few times. V gene TRBV9 combines with J gene TRBJ2-7; D is unclear. With 0 bases removed from V and 2 bases from J, the gap between germline ends came to 6 bases. The CDR3 loop spans 13 amino acids. Germline CDR1 SGDLS, CDR2 YYNGEE. The CDR3, as DNA: TGTGCCAGCAGCGTAGCTCCCGCCTACGAGCAGTACTTC. It yields the protein CASSVAPAYEQYF.

V and J are TRBV7-2 and TRBJ1-4; D gene uncertain. The CDR3 extends over 14 amino acids. Trimming left V 1 base short and J 7 bases short, with 10 bases between. Looked up from germline, CDR1 is SGHTA and CDR2 is FQGNSA. Here the CDR3 DNA reads TGTGCCAGCAGCTTAGGGTTTTTTGGTGAAAAACTGTTTTTT. Translating it yields CASSLGFFGEKLFF.

V and J are TRBV9 and TRBJ2-7; tentatively, D is TRBD1 (6 bases). Germline V gene sequence: CDR1 SGDLS, CDR2 YYNGEE. The CDR3 length is 16 residues. Trimming shortened V by 0 bases and J by 2 bases, and 15 bases separated the two germline ends. CDR3 sequence reads: CASSVEGTPRTYEQYF. The CDR3 bases are TGTGCCAGCAGCGTAGAGGGGACACCGAGAACCTACGAGCAGTACTTC. Filled out from reference TRBV9 and TRBJ2-7, the complete variable domain reads DSGVTQTPKHLITATGQRVTLRCSPRSGDLSVYWYQQSLDQGLQFLIQYYNGEERAKGNILERFSAQQFPDLHSELNLSSLELGDSALYFCASSVEGTPRTYEQYFGPGTRLTVT.